Only a few counts were recorded for the clone carrying this T cell receptor (beta chain). The target antigen is unknown. From the reads, TCRdb called clonotypes with MiXCR, one entry per CDR3 protein. The repertoire holds under 350,000 distinct CDR3 sequences, with more than 8% as singletons. These data come from a study of T cell repertoires in cytomegalovirus infection. Study findings and constraints: Cumulative public TCR beta family frequency identified CMV carriers with the relevant HLA.

The CDR3 contains 15 residues. Germline CDR1 reads MNHEY; CDR2 reads SVGAGI. V lost 0 bases and J 2 bases, leaving 11 bases between the germline ends. The clonotype comes from a human donor in good health (CMV status not recorded). Some clones in this sample may be carry-over from other donors' samples. Sequenced sample: PBMCs. The chain links TRBV6-5 to TRBJ2-7, with D perhaps TRBD1 (6 bases). CDR3 protein: CASSYSLQGPYEQYF. CDR3 in DNA: TGTGCCAGCAGTTACTCGTTACAGGGTCCCTACGAGCAGTACTTC.